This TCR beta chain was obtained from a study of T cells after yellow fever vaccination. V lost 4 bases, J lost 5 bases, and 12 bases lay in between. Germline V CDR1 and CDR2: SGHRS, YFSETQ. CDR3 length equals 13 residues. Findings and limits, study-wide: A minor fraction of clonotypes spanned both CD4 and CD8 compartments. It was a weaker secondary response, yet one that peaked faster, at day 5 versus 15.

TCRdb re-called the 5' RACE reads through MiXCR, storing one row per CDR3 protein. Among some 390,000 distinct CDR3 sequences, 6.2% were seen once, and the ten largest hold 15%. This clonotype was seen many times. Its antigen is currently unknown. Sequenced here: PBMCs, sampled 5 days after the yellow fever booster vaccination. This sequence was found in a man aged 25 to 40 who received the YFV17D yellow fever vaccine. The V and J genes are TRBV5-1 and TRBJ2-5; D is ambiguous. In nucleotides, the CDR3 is TGCGCCAGCAGCCCCACCTCCTGGGAGACCCAGTACTTC. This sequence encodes CASSPTSWETQYF.